This T cell receptor beta chain was sequenced during a study of sequential checkpoint blockade in melanoma. Study overall: Both treatment sequences were followed by maintenance nivolumab. Study findings and constraints: Rising tumor T-cell fraction and clonality meant about 30 times likelier benefit. Tumor T-cell fraction and clonality correlated with PD-L1 and CD8+ counts.

Treatment indicated: randomized to nivolumab then ipilimumab (arm A) or the reverse (arm B). None of the patients previously received DNA-damaging chemotherapy. A remark on this clone: What it binds is unknown.

TCRdb's copy holds only in-frame clones and misses some; the assay was immunoSEQ multiplex PCR. The sample lists 2,000 or so clones; around 20% were seen once. The CDR3 is 15 residues long. Germline trimming cut 9 bases from V and 9 bases from J; bases unmatched to any gene: 19. Germline V gives CDR1 SGHRS, CDR2 YFSETQ. The chain links TRBV5-1 to TRBJ2-5; 8 bases align to TRBD1. The starting material was tumor tissue (inferred from file names), obtained from a patient given nivolumab and ipilimumab in sequence. The source is a human donor with melanoma. The CDR3 coding sequence is TGCGCCACCTCAGGGGGCGTCAGCCCTTTGGGAGCCCAGTACTTC. This encodes CATSGGVSPLGAQYF. Together with reference TRBV5-1 and TRBJ2-5, the CDR3 gives the full variable domain: KAGVTQTPRYLIKTRGQQVTLSCSPISGHRSVSWYQQTPGQGLQFLFEYFSETQRNKGNFPGRFSGRQFSNSRSEMNVSTLELGDSALYLCATSGGVSPLGAQYFGPGTRLLVL.